This T cell receptor beta chain originates from a study of somatic mutations in cytotoxic T cells in rheumatoid arthritis (dated by TCRdb to between 2016 and 2019). About the study as a whole: Some T-cell populations stained with V beta antibodies were sorted by flow on a FACSAria II or Sony SH800 to nearly 100% purity, with sorted V beta1+ cells additionally subjected to TCRB sequencing. Whether expanded CD8+ T-cell clones in untreated, newly diagnosed rheumatoid arthritis carry somatic mutations was the study question, and clonality was characterized with TCRB deep sequencing. A total of roughly 60 rheumatoid arthritis patients and approximately 21 healthy controls underwent TCRB deep sequencing. Median age was essentially the same in the patient group and the control group. Results the study describes overall, beyond this receptor: In about an eighth of the roughly 65 patients the largest CD8+ clone exceeded 20% of CD8+ cells, and several identical CD8+ TCRB sequences were shared between blood and synovial fluid. No adjustment for multiple comparisons was made for the slight TRBV07 underrepresentation in patients. CD8+ T-cell clonality in rheumatoid arthritis patients was not significantly different from that in age-matched healthy controls. Healthy controls showed no age-related increase in CD8+ clonality, whereas patients did (Spearman r ≈ 0.5). The expanded CD8+ clones had unknown antigen targets, and not appearing in virus-specific databases did not rule out that they were virus-specific.

TCRB CDR3 sequencing used the immunoSEQ assay on genomic DNA. The authors processed their data as follows. Only productive TCRB rearrangements were included in the analyses. Defining a clone by its unique TCRB CDR3 sequence, the study calculated clonality as a productive clonality index derived from Shannon entropy. The template counts of each clone relative to the total templates per sample were used to calculate repertoire overlap between two samples. V-gene usage measured by flow cytometry correlated with TCRB sequencing V-gene usage, with a Spearman r of roughly 0.67. TCRdb holds this immuneACCESS table with in-frame rearrangements only. Some clones are missing; in checked studies, unresolved V genes explain under half, and the rest has no known cause. The V and J calls and clone size come from that table; D and trimming were worked out from the DNA. A total of several thousand clones appear in this sample, around three quarters of them only once. In total, the top ten clones hold roughly 40% of the sample.

Turning to this clone: This receptor's antigen is unknown. No base-level quality is on record; no much larger clone is a single base apart.

Ends trimmed: V by 1 base, J by 3 bases; bases unmatched to a gene: 6. The CDR3 starts with the cysteine, ends with the phenylalanine, and has 15 residues. Just CDR3 DNA is preserved here, 45 bases in frame from base 1. The germline V gene yields MGHRA for CDR1 and YSYEKL for CDR2. The approximately 21 healthy controls were blood donors whose buffy coats were used; they had a median age of approximately 58 years (range about 21-80), and 45% to 65% were female. CD4+ and CD8+ cells were isolated by positive magnetic bead selection on an AutoMACS, and purity was checked by flow cytometry. Peripheral blood mononuclear cells were isolated by Ficoll-Paque PLUS density gradient separation. Nucleospin Tissue or Tissue XS kits were used to extract DNA from CD4-enriched, CD8-enriched or PBMC samples, and a Qubit 2.0 fluorometer was used for quantification.

The receptor chain draws on TRBV4-1 and TRBJ2-7, with TRBD2 matching 7 junction bases. Sequencing used CD8+ T cells sorted from blood. The receptor was isolated from a woman between 45 and 65 years old in good health. The bases read TGCGCCAGCAGCCAAGGGGCGGGGGTGGTCTACGAGCAGTACTTC. This codes for CASSQGAGVVYEQYF.